This paragraph reports one T cell receptor beta chain. The antigen is not known. The CDR3 end falls 3 residues outside the read, so it is completed with the germline J gene. The data were taken from a study of Tregs in tolerant kidney transplant recipients. The study, taken as a whole, reports: Biological reproducibility was not directly addressed, but technical replication error appeared minimal.

The method was immunoSEQ multiplex PCR; TCRdb's version includes in-frame clones alone and lacks a portion of them. Across roughly 50,000 clones, the top ten clones capture about 0.83% of the sample. V shed 5 bases and J shed 4 bases, with 8 bases lying between them. The CDR3 contains 12 residues. CDR1 is SGHVS, CDR2 FNYEAQ, per germline. This chain links TRBV7-6 with TRBJ1-2, with a tentative D call TRBD1 (5 bases). This specimen consisted of CD4+ T cells from blood, obtained before the transplant. The TCR comes from a human donor who received a combined kidney and bone marrow transplant. The CDR3 sequence is CASSPTGYGYTF. The DNA read from the CDR3 is TGTGCCAGCAGCCCAACAGGCTATGGC.